Presented here are 28 T cell receptor beta chains from one specimen sequenced in a study of shared clonotypes between healthy human individuals. Profiled with immunoSEQ multiplex PCR; TCRdb holds only in-frame clones, not every one. The profile covers some 2,400,000 clones, with around 95% appearing a single time and approximately 0.13% taken by the ten largest. The specimen sequenced was naive CD4+ T cells sorted from blood. Subset defined: CD45RA+ positively selected. These TCRs come from a young man in good health.

The chain recombines TRBV15 with TRBJ1-5; unclear D gene. The germline V and J ends were trimmed by 0 bases and 4 bases, with 16 bases remaining between them. CDR3 length equals 17 residues. Per germline, CDR1 LNHNV and CDR2 YYDKDF (reference sequence). The CDR3 nucleotides are TGTGCCACCAGCAGAGAATACCTCGGGGTCCAAAATCAGCCCCAGCATTTT. It yields the protein CATSREYLGVQNQPQHF.

The chain uses TRBV5-3 and TRBJ1-4; maybe TRBD1 (6 bases). TRBV5-3 is flagged as an ORF with uncertain function. The V gene lost 4 bases and the J gene lost 7 bases, with 20 bases spanning the gap. This CDR3 has 16 amino acids. CDR3 in amino acids: CARSQAGQRGGEKLFF. The CDR3 coding sequence is TGTGCCAGAAGCCAAGCAGGACAGCGGGGGGGTGAAAAACTGTTTTTT.

The V call is TRBV7-9, the J call TRBJ1-1; 9 bases line up with TRBD1. With 5 bases clipped from V and 3 bases from J, the junction kept 1 base outside the gene matches. Germline assignment: CDR1 SEHNR and CDR2 FQNEAQ (reference sequence). The CDR3 runs 13 residues. CDR3 in amino acids: CASSRDRDTEAFF. The CDR3 DNA is TGTGCCAGCAGCCGGGACAGGGACACTGAAGCTTTCTTT.

V is TRBV5-1 and J is TRBJ2-7; no firm D call. Germline V CDR1 and CDR2: SGHRS, YFSETQ. The CDR3 sequence is 15 residues long. V shed 0 bases and J shed 0 bases, with 10 bases lying between them. Here the CDR3 reads CASSLAGSGSYEQYF. CDR3 nucleotides: TGCGCCAGCAGCTTGGCCGGGTCCGGCTCCTACGAGCAGTACTTC.

On this clone: Different DNA sequences within this sample yield the same CDR3. V usage is TRBV6-5 and J usage is TRBJ1-1, with D maybe TRBD1 (5 bases). V lost 0 bases to trimming and J lost 3 bases, with 8 bases between them. The CDR3 has 14 residues. The germline CDR1 and CDR2 sequences are MNHEY and SVGAGI. Here the CDR3 DNA reads TGTGCCAGCAGTTACTCATGGGGCGACACTGAAGCTTTCTTT. Amino acid sequence: CASSYSWGDTEAFF.

The rearrangement links TRBV5-1 to TRBJ2-7; 8 bases map to TRBD1. V trimming: 4 bases; J trimming: 1 base; junction bases outside the gene matches: 7. Germline CDR1 and CDR2: SGHRS and YFSETQ. This CDR3 has 15 amino acids. CDR3 nucleotide sequence: TGCGCCAGCAGCCCCGCGGGACAGGTTTCCTACGAGCAGTACTTC. Amino acids: CASSPAGQVSYEQYF.

The chain uses TRBV4-3 and TRBJ2-1; D gene uncertain. This CDR3 spans 12 amino acids. The germline V gene has CDR1 LGHNA and CDR2 YSLEER. Deletions cut 1 base from V and 9 bases from J, with 7 bases between. DNA of the CDR3: TGCGCCAGCAGCCAAGTACTGGGTGAGCAGTTCTTC. This codes for CASSQVLGEQFF.

The table lists this clone with a count of one. The chain joins TRBV29-1 to TRBJ2-5; D gene uncertain. Germline V lookup: CDR1 SQVTM, CDR2 ANQGSEA. Trimming took 5 bases from V and 5 from J, leaving 15 bases between them. The CDR3 extends over 13 amino acids. CDR3 protein: CSVTGPAEETQYF. The CDR3 coding sequence is TGCAGCGTTACTGGGCCGGCTGAGGAGACCCAGTACTTC.

J is TRBJ1-2 and V is TRBV9; perhaps TRBD1 as D (5 bases). The CDR3 contains 15 residues. Germline assignment: CDR1 SGDLS and CDR2 YYNGEE. V was pared by 4 bases and J by 0 bases, with 13 bases between. CDR3 sequence (DNA): TGTGCCAGCAGCCCACCGACAGCGACTAACTATGGCTACACCTTC. It encodes CASSPPTATNYGYTF.

The chain joins TRBV6-1 to TRBJ2-3; 7 nucleotides line up with TRBD1. CDR3 length: 14 residues. CDR1 is MNHNS and CDR2 is SASEGT in the germline V gene. Unmatched junction bases numbered 6, after V lost 5 bases and J lost 4 bases. The CDR3 DNA follows: TGTGCCAGCAGTCGCGTAGGGGGCCCAGATACGCAGTATTTT. Translated: CASSRVGGPDTQYF.

The rearrangement uses TRBV6-5 and TRBJ2-1; TRBD1 aligns across 8 bases. CDR1 is MNHEY, CDR2 SVGAGI, per germline. The CDR3 totals 13 residues. V lost 1 base, J lost 10 bases, and 3 bases stayed unmatched. This chain's CDR3 is CASSYFGQGEQFF. Here the CDR3 DNA reads TGTGCCAGCAGTTACTTCGGACAGGGAGAGCAGTTCTTC.

This clone appeared once. The chain couples TRBV6-6 to TRBJ1-2, with a weak D call TRBD1 (5 bases). The length of the CDR3 is 15 residues. Between the trimmed V and J ends, which lost 2 bases and 2 bases, there was a span of 12 bases. CDR1 is MNHNY and CDR2 is SVGAGI in the germline V gene (reference sequence). The CDR3 is CASSYRTSSNYGYTF. DNA of the CDR3: TGTGCCAGCAGTTACAGGACATCATCGAACTATGGCTACACCTTC.

The V call is TRBV6-1, the J call TRBJ2-3; no definite D call. CDR3 length: 12 amino acids. Germline CDR1 and CDR2: MNHNS and SASEGT. Trimming removed 4 bases at V and 12 bases at J, with 14 bases between. CDR3 region: CASSGPPLLQYF. In DNA, the CDR3 is TGTGCCAGCAGTGGGCCACCCCTACTACAGTATTTT.

The gene calls are TRBV6-5 and TRBJ2-7, with D perhaps assigned TRBD1 or TRBD2 (7 bases each). The CDR3 consists of 15 residues. The V and J ends lost 5 bases and 2 bases respectively, with 16 bases between them. Germline-derived CDR1 and CDR2 are MNHEY and SVGAGI. The CDR3 loop reads CASSRAAGQTYEQYF. The CDR3 DNA reads TGTGCCAGCAGTCGAGCAGCGGGACAGACCTACGAGCAGTACTTC.

Written as DNA, the CDR3 is TGCGCCAGCAGCGCAACCGGGACAGGGGGCTCTGGGGCCAACGTCCTGACTTTC. Its translation is CASSATGTGGSGANVLTF. The rearrangement uses TRBV5-1 and TRBJ2-6; 11 nucleotides line up with TRBD1. This CDR3 spans 18 amino acids. The V segment lost 4 bases and the J segment 0 bases; nucleotides outside the gene matches: 6. Germline assignment: CDR1 SGHRS and CDR2 YFSETQ. Supplemented by reference TRBV5-1 and TRBJ2-6, the full variable domain reads KAGVTQTPRYLIKTRGQQVTLSCSPISGHRSVSWYQQTPGQGLQFLFEYFSETQRNKGNFPGRFSGRQFSNSRSEMNVSTLELGDSALYLCASSATGTGGSGANVLTFGAGSRLTVL.

This clone was counted a single time. This chain joins TRBV28 and TRBJ1-1, with D hard to call. V was cut by 1 base and J by 6 bases, with 6 bases left in between. CDR1 and CDR2 (germline): MDHEN, SYDVKM. The CDR3 extends over 12 amino acids. CDR3: CASSLYGPEAFF. CDR3 sequence (DNA): TGTGCCAGCAGTTTATACGGACCTGAAGCTTTCTTT.

The chain recombines TRBV11-2 with TRBJ1-4; TRBD1 might be the D (5 bases). CDR1 and CDR2 from the germline V gene are SGHAT and FQNNGV. Trimming removed 4 bases from V and 3 bases from J, with 6 bases in between. This CDR3 region has 13 residues. DNA for the CDR3: TGTGCCAGCAGCTCGGGGCCTAATGAAAAACTGTTTTTT. Translated, it gives CASSSGPNEKLFF.

The J gene is TRBJ1-6, the V gene TRBV18; TRBD1 is a possible D gene (5 bases). V was cut by 1 base and J by 8 bases, with 12 bases left in between. In germline, CDR1 is KGHSH, CDR2 LQKENI. The CDR3 has 15 residues. This chain's CDR3 is CASSPRGGTDSPLHF. CDR3 in DNA: TGTGCCAGCTCACCACGGGGGGGGACGGATTCACCCCTCCACTTT.

V and J are TRBV5-1 and TRBJ1-6; D possibly corresponds to TRBD1 (5 bases). V gave up 3 bases and J gave up 8 bases, with 12 bases separating them. CDR1 and CDR2 (germline): SGHRS, YFSETQ. The CDR3 has 14 amino acids. This CDR3 reads CASSSNVGDSPLHF. Here the CDR3 DNA reads TGCGCCAGCAGCTCCAATGTGGGGGATTCACCCCTCCACTTT.

This clone has a single count. The chain joins TRBV21-1 to TRBJ2-7; the table's D call, TRBD2, was not checked against the DNA. TRBV21-1 is a recognized pseudogene. The CDR3 consists of 17 residues. CDR3: CATTGLADYDADYEQYF. The DNA of the CDR3 is TGTGCCACCACGGGACTAGCGGATTACGATGCCGACTACGAGCAGTACTTC.

In this sample, this clone turned up once. The chain combines TRBV4-3 with TRBJ1-1, with 8 bases aligning to TRBD1. The V gene's germline CDR1 is LGHNA and CDR2 YSLEER. The CDR3 has 14 residues. Trimming cost V 1 base and J 3 bases; bases outside gene matches: 1. In nucleotides, the CDR3 is TGCGCCAGCAGCCAAGGGGACAGGCACACTGAAGCTTTCTTT. The encoded protein is CASSQGDRHTEAFF.

The V and J genes are TRBV19 and TRBJ1-2; no firm D call. With 4 bases removed from V and 8 bases from J, the gap between germline ends came to 14 bases. The CDR3 extends over 13 amino acids. Germline V gene sequence: CDR1 LNHDA, CDR2 SQIVND (reference sequence). The CDR3 loop is CASSTWSFEGYTF. CDR3 sequence (DNA): TGTGCCAGTAGTACCTGGTCCTTTGAGGGCTACACCTTC.

The rearrangement links TRBV19 to TRBJ2-6, with no clear D. The CDR3 is made up of 13 amino acids. V was clipped by 6 bases and J by 4 bases, with 7 bases between them. Germline V gene lookup returns CDR1 LNHDA and CDR2 SQIVND (reference sequence). The CDR3 nucleotides read TGTGCCAGTAGCCCGCGAGGGGCCAACGTCCTGACTTTC. This sequence encodes CASSPRGANVLTF.

The chain links TRBV19 to TRBJ2-7, with 9 bases identical to TRBD2. The length of the CDR3 is 17 residues. V gave up 3 bases and J gave up 3 bases; unmatched junction bases: 12. CDR1 and CDR2 (germline): LNHDA, SQIVND (reference sequence). DNA of the CDR3: TGTGCCAGTAGTATTAGGGGCCAGGTAGCGGGAGACTACGAGCAGTACTTC. Translation: CASSIRGQVAGDYEQYF.

The rearrangement uses TRBV11-2 and TRBJ1-5; perhaps TRBD1 as D (5 bases). The V gene's germline CDR1 is SGHAT and CDR2 FQNNGV. The V gene lost 5 bases and the J gene lost 5 bases, with 10 bases spanning the gap. The CDR3 is made up of 13 amino acids. CDR3 bases: TGTGCCAGCAGCCCCGGGACCCATCAGCCCCAGCATTTT. Translated, it gives CASSPGTHQPQHF.

As for this clone: At the DNA level, this CDR3 is encoded by other sequences in the same sample as well. The chain joins TRBV7-9 to TRBJ1-1; a weak D match, TRBD1 (5 bases). The CDR3 has 12 residues. Trimming took 2 bases from V and 5 from J, leaving 6 bases between them. Germline lookup yields CDR1 SEHNR and CDR2 FQNEAQ (reference sequence). CDR3 in DNA: TGTGCCAGCAGCTTACGGGGGACTGAAGCTTTCTTT. It codes for CASSLRGTEAFF.

V is TRBV27 and J is TRBJ2-7, with 12 bases matching TRBD2. The CDR3 contains 16 residues. Germline V CDR1 and CDR2: MNHEY, SMNVEV (reference sequence). V gave up 0 bases and J gave up 1 base; unmatched junction bases: 1. CDR3 loop: CASSLSLAGGSYEQYF. The CDR3, as DNA: TGTGCCAGCAGTTTATCTCTAGCGGGAGGGTCCTACGAGCAGTACTTC.

The chain is built from TRBV6-5 and TRBJ2-7; D remains unclear. V was clipped by 6 bases and J by 5 bases, with 11 bases between them. Germline V gives CDR1 MNHEY, CDR2 SVGAGI. This CDR3 region has 12 residues. The DNA of the CDR3 is TGTGCCAGCAGGCAAACCCCCAACGAGCAGTACTTC. Translation gives CASRQTPNEQYF.